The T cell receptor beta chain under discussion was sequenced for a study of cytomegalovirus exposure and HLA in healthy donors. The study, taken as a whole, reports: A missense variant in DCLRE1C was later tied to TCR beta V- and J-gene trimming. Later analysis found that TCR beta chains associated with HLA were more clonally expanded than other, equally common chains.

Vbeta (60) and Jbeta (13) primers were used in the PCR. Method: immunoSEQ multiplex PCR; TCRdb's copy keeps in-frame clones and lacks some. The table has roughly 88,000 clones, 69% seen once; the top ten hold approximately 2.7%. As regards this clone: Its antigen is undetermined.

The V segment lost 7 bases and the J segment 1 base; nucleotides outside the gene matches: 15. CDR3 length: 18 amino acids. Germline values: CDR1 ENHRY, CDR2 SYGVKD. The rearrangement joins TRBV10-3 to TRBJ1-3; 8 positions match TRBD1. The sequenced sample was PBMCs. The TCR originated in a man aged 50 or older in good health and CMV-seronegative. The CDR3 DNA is TGTGCCATCAAACCGGGACAGGAATTAATCGTTTCTGGAAACACCATATATTTT. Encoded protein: CAIKPGQELIVSGNTIYF.